This T cell receptor (beta chain) was sequenced in a study of blood T cell repertoires in COVID-19. Study information: Sample material is recorded as cDNA or gDNA derived from T cells, B-cell-depleted T cells, or PBMCs.

This clone was seen more than once but under ten times. V gave up 4 bases and J gave up 4 bases; unmatched junction bases: 7. The CDR3 is 14 amino acids. CDR1 MNHEY and CDR2 SMNVEV come from the germline V gene (reference sequence). TCRdb's table, derived via immunoSEQ multiplex PCR, lists solely in-frame clones and lacks some. The data show fewer than 90,000 clones, with about nine tenths seen just once and roughly 6.2% held by the top ten. The sequenced material came from peripheral blood. The receptor was isolated from a woman over 75 with active COVID-19. The chain recombines TRBV27 with TRBJ2-7, with 7 bases aligning to TRBD1. In DNA, the CDR3 is TGTGCCAGCAGTTCGTCCGGGACAGAGTACGAGCAGTACTTC. It encodes CASSSSGTEYEQYF.